This entry features one T cell receptor beta chain sequence. This record belongs to a study of blood T cells in healthy people across ages. Germline V gene data show CDR1 as SGHRS and CDR2 as YFSETQ. This CDR3 has 14 amino acids. V was trimmed by 0 bases and J by 2 bases, leaving 7 bases between them. Together with a sample-barcoded 5' primer, a J-beta primer mix was included in a second PCR lasting about 6 to 11 cycles. TCRdb ran MiXCR on the 5' RACE reads and lists one entry per CDR3 protein. The table records fewer than 2,000,000 distinct CDR3 sequences, about 39% of them present only once. The material sequenced was blood. The clonotype originates from a human donor in good health. This chain connects TRBV5-1 to TRBJ2-3; D remains ambiguous. CDR3: CASSLEYTTDTQYF. In DNA form, the CDR3 reads TGCGCCAGCAGCTTGGAGTACACCACAGATACGCAGTATTTT.